The T cell receptor beta chain described here comes from a study of response to subunit inactivated influenza vaccine. Notes on this clonotype: The antigen is unknown.

MiXCR was run by TCRdb on the RT-PCR reads, yielding one entry per CDR3 protein. The repertoire holds 200,000 to 300,000 distinct CDR3 sequences, with 12% as singletons. Regarding the study as a whole: After each seasonal influenza vaccination, few new T cells are recruited, the authors suggested.

This CDR3 spans 14 amino acids. Germline CDR1 LNHDA, CDR2 SQIVND (reference sequence). V shed 4 bases and J shed 3 bases, with 11 bases lying between them. V gene TRBV19 combines with J gene TRBJ2-3; no definite D call. Sequenced here: non-naive T cells sorted from PBMCs, sampled approximately 15 days before vaccination. The sequence came from a man aged 50-59 years who received an inactivated influenza vaccine. This CDR3 is CASSKERLTDTQYF. The CDR3 DNA is TGTGCCAGTAGTAAGGAGCGTCTGACAGATACGCAGTATTTT.